These 5 T cell receptor beta chains were sequenced from one sample in a study of cytomegalovirus exposure and HLA in healthy donors (TCRdb year 2017). The library was built by means of the immunoSEQ multiplex PCR assay. A mixture of 60 forward primers for TCR Vbeta segments and 13 reverse primers for TCR Jbeta segments was used in the multiplex PCR. TCRdb mirrors the immuneACCESS table, restricted to in-frame sequences. Some clones are absent from its copies; in checked studies, under half trace to an unresolved V gene, and the reason for the others is unknown. The sample table gives 140,000 to 150,000 clones. Approximately 1% of the sample goes to the ten largest clones. What was sequenced was PBMCs. These receptors were taken from a male donor in good health and CMV-seronegative.

This sequence joins TRBV9 and TRBJ2-1; 9 bases match TRBD2. This CDR3 has 15 residues. V dropped 6 bases and J dropped 4; count of bases not matched to a gene: 8. CDR1 and CDR2 (germline): SGDLS, YYNGEE. The CDR3 nucleotides read TGTGCCAGCACCCCGGGCGGGGGGGATTACAATGAGCAGTTCTTC. Residues: CASTPGGGDYNEQFF.

V gene TRBV6-6 combines with J gene TRBJ2-5; the match to TRBD2 covers 13 bases. The V and J ends lost 6 bases and 2 bases, in that order; junction bases with no gene match: 6. The CDR3 consists of 16 residues. Germline V gene lookup returns CDR1 MNHNY and CDR2 SVGAGI (reference sequence). The CDR3 DNA follows: TGTGCCAGCAGCTGGACTAGCGGGGGTTCACAAGAGACCCAGTACTTC. This gives the protein CASSWTSGGSQETQYF.

V gene TRBV7-3 combines with J gene TRBJ2-1, with TRBD2 matching over 10 bases. There are 15 residues in the CDR3. V trimming: 5 bases; J trimming: 4 bases; junction bases outside the gene matches: 5. Germline CDR1 reads SGHTA; CDR2 reads FQGTGA. The CDR3 protein is CASSLASGGYNEQFF. The CDR3 region has the DNA TGTGCCAGCAGCCTCGCTAGCGGGGGTTACAATGAGCAGTTCTTC.

The V and J genes are TRBV7-3 and TRBJ1-3; D possibly corresponds to TRBD1 (5 bases). This CDR3 contains 14 residues. The V end lost 6 bases, the J end lost 0 bases, and 9 bases lay between the germline ends. Germline loops: CDR1 SGHTA, CDR2 FQGTGA. CDR3 nucleotides: TGTGCCAGCAGTCTAGGGGTCTCTGGAAACACCATATATTTT. Encoded protein: CASSLGVSGNTIYF.

The chain uses TRBV15 and TRBJ1-2; TRBD1 matches 7 bases. CDR1 is LNHNV and CDR2 is YYDKDF in the germline V gene (reference sequence). V shed 0 bases, J shed 0 bases, and the junction held 1 base outside the gene matches. The CDR3 is 15 residues long. This chain's CDR3 is CATSRDQGANYGYTF. The DNA of the CDR3 is TGTGCCACCAGCAGAGATCAGGGGGCTAACTATGGCTACACCTTC. Full variable domain (remainder filled in from reference TRBV15 and TRBJ1-2): DAMVIQNPRYQVTQFGKPVTLSCSQTLNHNVMYWYQQKSSQAPKLLFHYYDKDFNNEADTPDNFQSRRPNTSFCFLDIRSPGLGDTAMYLCATSRDQGANYGYTFGSGTRLTVV.